This TCR beta chain was identified during a study of T cell responses to AZD1222 COVID-19 vaccine. Regarding this clone: The antigen is unknown.

General study points: The study sampled repertoires only after the peak T cell response. Baseline testing showed seropositivity in only six AZD1222 recipients. Vaccine-associated CD4 TCRs ranged over spike, dominating at 160-218 and 743-854.

Libraries were prepared by immunoSEQ multiplex PCR; TCRdb keeps only in-frame clonotypes and omits some of them. The repertoire holds 95,000 to 100,000 clones, with 89% as singletons. The germline gives CDR1 SGHRS, CDR2 YFSETQ. The CDR3 contains 17 residues. The V gene lost 1 base and the J gene lost 4 bases, with 19 bases spanning the gap. V usage is TRBV5-1 and J usage is TRBJ2-3; the D is unclear. This specimen consisted of peripheral blood, obtained on day 0 of AZD1222 vaccination. The TCR comes from an adult in good health. CDR3 amino acids: CASSLSPGSEKSDTQYF. The CDR3, as DNA: TGCGCCAGCAGCTTGTCGCCGGGCTCGGAAAAATCAGATACGCAGTATTTT.